This is a list of T cell receptor beta chains from one sample in a study of T cells in Graves' hyperthyroidism and ophthalmopathy. TCRdb redid the calling of the multiplex PCR reads with MiXCR, one entry per CDR3 protein. The table records 300,000 to 500,000 distinct CDR3 sequences, over 12% of them present only once. The sample taken for sequencing was blood. The receptors originated from a man aged 45 to 65 with Graves' ophthalmopathy. Each CDR3 is given with its conserved first and last residue. Each record gives: clone size, J gene, V gene, CDR3 protein. Size is omitted from some rows. Given values are once, few, many or a class for expanded clones.

few,TRBJ2-7,TRBV7-8,CASSLSGWTSGSYKQYF
many,TRBJ1-3,TRBV2,CASRPTAAGVEVGTIYF
-,TRBJ1-2,TRBV29-1,CSVEDRQGDGYTF
few,TRBJ2-1,TRBV10-2,CASGGGRLYNEQFF
-,TRBJ2-1,TRBV14,CASSPEWTQSNEQFF
many,TRBJ2-3,TRBV7-8,CASTSSTDTQYF
many,TRBJ2-5,TRBV4-2,CASSQIPDSTGLGETQYF
few,TRBJ2-2,TRBV5-1,CASSRDTSYGELFF
many,TRBJ1-2,TRBV3-1,CASSPGRNSYGYTF
many,TRBJ2-1,TRBV3-1,CASSSGTSANEQFF
once,TRBJ2-5,TRBV14,CASSQDRAGTQYF
-,TRBJ2-1,TRBV19,CASSIRRSSSYNEQFF
many,TRBJ2-7,TRBV12-3/TRBV12-4,CASSWGGGAGEQYF
-,TRBJ2-7,TRBV29-1,CSVVRGAYEQYF
-,TRBJ1-6,TRBV5-6,CASSGGQGANSPLHF
many,TRBJ2-7,TRBV5-1,CASRWTGSSYEQYF
-,TRBJ2-5,TRBV11-3,CASSLGLGEETQYF
many,TRBJ1-3,TRBV9,CASSAGGVGNTIYF
many,TRBJ2-1,TRBV5-4,CASSSPGTSGLNEQFF
many,TRBJ2-1,TRBV7-2,CASSLGDRHNEQFF
many,TRBJ2-5,TRBV6-1,CASVPPAGSQETQYF
-,TRBJ2-2,TRBV3-1,CASSQKAGGRTGELFF
-,TRBJ2-7,TRBV19,CASTGAGASEQYF
many,TRBJ2-3,TRBV7-7,CASSDRVGADTQYF
-,TRBJ2-5,TRBV28,CASSQDRPDRTPETQYF
-,TRBJ1-6,TRBV27,CASSLFGRSSYNSPLHF
few,TRBJ2-7,TRBV29-1,CSVGTGYEQYF
few,TRBJ1-4,TRBV7-9,CASRPRDRGRGPQKLFF
-,TRBJ2-1,TRBV4-1,CASSQAYGLAGNNEQFF
many,TRBJ2-7,TRBV28,CASRVHSSYEQYF
many,TRBJ2-7,TRBV11-2,CASSPQNRGTYEQYF
few,TRBJ2-2,TRBV5-8,CASSLDFGELFF
-,TRBJ1-1,TRBV20-1,CSARDSFGDRGLSEAFF
many,TRBJ2-5,TRBV20-1,CSAPPRTDQETQYF
many,TRBJ1-1,TRBV7-9,CASSLNGLNTEAFF
few,TRBJ2-2,TRBV2,CASVRDRAGGELFF
many,TRBJ1-4,TRBV27,CASSYYEKLFF
many,TRBJ1-1,TRBV20-1,CSASDGRTEAFF
many,TRBJ2-4,TRBV20-1,CSARGLGMNIQYF
few,TRBJ2-2,TRBV28,CASRKKTVNTGELFF
-,TRBJ2-1,TRBV10-1,CASSKGQMGEQFF
many,TRBJ2-3,TRBV30,CAWGDSTDTQYF
-,TRBJ2-7,TRBV28,CASRDGTGAGEQYF
many,TRBJ2-7,TRBV11-2,CASSLASGPYEQYF
-,TRBJ1-5,TRBV5-1,CASSPEAVGAGQPQHF
many,TRBJ2-7,TRBV27,CASSLSSKSEQYF
-,TRBJ2-1,TRBV29-1,CSVPLAGPYNEQFF
many,TRBJ1-6,TRBV30,CAWNTQGKSPLHF
many,TRBJ2-7,TRBV5-8,CASSLGQGDEQYF
many,TRBJ2-1,TRBV12-3/TRBV12-4,CASSSSAGRNNEQFF
few,TRBJ2-5,TRBV20-1,CSARLTSGVLGAQYF
many,TRBJ2-5,TRBV20-1,CSARASGRETQYF